One sample yielded the 24 T cell receptor beta chains listed below, sequenced in a study of OX40 agonist ivuxolimab in advanced cancers. Method: immunoSEQ multiplex PCR; TCRdb's copy keeps in-frame clones and lacks some. The profile shows about 69,000 clones, around 90% of them singletons. Source: CD4+ or CD8+ T cells sorted from blood, taken in a trial of the OX40 agonist ivuxolimab. The source of these receptors is an adult with an advanced solid tumor such as melanoma, head and neck, liver or kidney cancer.

The gene calls are TRBV6-1 and TRBJ2-1; maybe TRBD2 (5 bases). With 4 bases removed from V and 9 bases from J, the gap between germline ends came to 13 bases. CDR3 size: 13 residues. Germline lookup yields CDR1 MNHNS and CDR2 SASEGT. The CDR3 DNA follows: TGTGCCAGCAGTGCTAGCCAACCCGGTGAGCAGTTCTTC. The encoded protein is CASSASQPGEQFF.

This clone turned up a few times. This chain joins TRBV19 and TRBJ1-1; 9 bases match TRBD1. CDR1 and CDR2 from the germline V gene are LNHDA and SQIVND (reference sequence). This CDR3 has 15 amino acids. J lost 5 bases, V lost 6 bases, and 10 bases had no gene match. CDR3 DNA sequence: TGTGCCAGTAGACCTCGGACAGGGGCGAGGACTGAAGCTTTCTTT. This gives the protein CASRPRTGARTEAFF.

This clone appeared a single time. The chain carries TRBV7-2 and TRBJ2-5; maybe TRBD2 (5 bases). Germline CDR1 and CDR2: SGHTA and FQGNSA. The CDR3 loop spans 16 amino acids. V lost 0 bases, J lost 5 bases, and 16 bases lay in between. Written as DNA, the CDR3 is TGTGCCAGCAGCTTAGCGCTTAGCGTTGGCTTGGAGACCCAGTACTTC. Its translation: CASSLALSVGLETQYF. The whole variable domain, remainder taken from reference TRBV7-2 and TRBJ2-5, is GAGVSQSPSNKVTEKGKDVELRCDPISGHTALYWYRQSLGQGLEFLIYFQGNSAPDKSGLPSDRFSAERTGGSVSTLTIQRTQQEDSAVYLCASSLALSVGLETQYFGPGTRLLVL.

This clone came up a few times. V and J are TRBV7-9 and TRBJ1-2, with D possibly TRBD1 on 5 matching bases. CDR3 length: 13 residues. The V end lost 4 bases, the J end lost 4 bases, and 10 bases lay between the germline ends. Per germline, CDR1 SEHNR and CDR2 FQNEAQ (reference sequence). CDR3 residues: CASSWDGLYGYTF. The CDR3 region has the DNA TGTGCCAGCAGCTGGGACGGTCTCTATGGCTACACCTTC.

The V call is TRBV9, the J call TRBJ2-3, with D perhaps TRBD1 (6 bases). The CDR3 consists of 14 residues. The V and J ends lost 3 bases and 6 bases respectively, with 14 bases between them. Germline CDR1 is SGDLS and CDR2 is YYNGEE. As DNA, the CDR3 is TGTGCCAGCAGCGGACAGGTCGGTATGGATACGCAGTATTTT. Protein product: CASSGQVGMDTQYF.

This chain joins TRBV6-1 and TRBJ1-4, with D hard to call. CDR1 is MNHNS, CDR2 SASEGT, per germline. The CDR3 extends over 12 amino acids. V gave up 5 bases and J gave up 2 bases, with 3 bases separating them. In DNA form, the CDR3 reads TGTGCCAGCAGTTGGACTAATGAAAAACTGTTTTTT. The encoded protein is CASSWTNEKLFF.

In its sample, this clone was seen once. The chain uses TRBV7-3 and TRBJ2-1; 11 bases map to TRBD1. This CDR3 spans 15 amino acids. CDR1 is SGHTA, CDR2 FQGTGA, per germline. J was trimmed by 8 bases and V by 4 bases; bases with no gene match: 7. The CDR3 region has the DNA TGTGCCAGCAGCTCCGGGACAGGGGGTATCTATGAGCAGTTCTTC. Its translation is CASSSGTGGIYEQFF.

This rearrangement joins TRBV14 to TRBJ2-6; no clear D gene. V was shortened by 3 bases and J by 2 bases, with 8 bases between the two germline ends. The CDR3 totals 15 residues. The germline V gene encodes CDR1 SGHDN and CDR2 FVKESK. This CDR3 is CASSHMSAGANVLTF. Written as DNA, the CDR3 is TGTGCCAGCAGCCATATGTCCGCTGGGGCCAACGTCCTGACTTTC. Full variable domain (outside the CDR3, taken from reference TRBV14 and TRBJ2-6): EAGVTQFPSHSVIEKGQTVTLRCDPISGHDNLYWYRRVMGKEIKFLLHFVKESKQDESGMPNNRFLAERTGGTYSTLKVQPAELEDSGVYFCASSHMSAGANVLTFGAGSRLTVL.

This clone appeared a few times. The chain couples TRBV28 to TRBJ2-3, with a tentative D call TRBD2 (5 bases). The V end lost 6 bases, the J end lost 0 bases, and 13 bases lay between the germline ends. Germline V gene sequence: CDR1 MDHEN, CDR2 SYDVKM. There are 15 residues in the CDR3. The CDR3 DNA sequence: TGTGCCAGCAGCTCAACTAGGACTAGCACAGATACGCAGTATTTT. Amino acid sequence: CASSSTRTSTDTQYF. Looking up the rest from reference TRBV28 and TRBJ2-3 gives the full variable domain: DVKVTQSSRYLVKRTGEKVFLECVQDMDHENMFWYRQDPGLGLRLIYFSYDVKMKEKGDIPEGYSVSREKKERFSLILESASTNQTSMYLCASSSTRTSTDTQYFGPGTRLTVL.

The CDR3 sequence is CASRASGPPYEQYF. The CDR3 DNA follows: TGTGCCAGCAGGGCTAGCGGCCCTCCCTACGAGCAGTACTTC. The chain is built from TRBV6-1 and TRBJ2-7; the match to TRBD2 covers 7 bases. Unmatched junction bases numbered 7, after V lost 6 bases and J lost 2 bases. The germline V gene encodes CDR1 MNHNS and CDR2 SASEGT. The CDR3 has 14 residues.

The genes are TRBV27 and TRBJ2-1; 10 nucleotides agree with TRBD1. V trimming: 4 bases; J trimming: 3 bases; junction bases outside the gene matches: 3. Germline values: CDR1 MNHEY, CDR2 SMNVEV (reference sequence). The CDR3 length is 15 residues. CDR3 DNA sequence: TGTGCCAGCAGTTGGGACAGGGGTTTCTACAATGAGCAGTTCTTC. This translates into CASSWDRGFYNEQFF.

The gene calls are TRBV6-1 and TRBJ2-7, with 10 bases that match TRBD2. Germline V gene sequence: CDR1 MNHNS, CDR2 SASEGT. V lost 5 bases and J lost 4; bases outside the gene matches: 8. The CDR3 covers 15 residues. CDR3 region: CASSSASGSGYEQYF. In DNA form, the CDR3 reads TGTGCCAGCAGTTCGGCTAGCGGGAGCGGTTACGAGCAGTACTTC.

This rearrangement joins TRBV18 to TRBJ2-5; 8 bases fit TRBD2. The better agreement between TRBJ2-7 and the DNA end casts doubt on the J call. Germline CDR1 reads KGHSH; CDR2 reads LQKENI. This CDR3 has 15 residues. CDR3: CASSPTAGGSYEQYF. CDR3 sequence (DNA): TGTGCCAGCTCACCAACGGCGGGAGGTTCGTACGAGCAGTACTTC.

Only a few counts were recorded for this clone. The rearrangement uses TRBV7-9 and TRBJ2-5; 11 bases map to TRBD1. J gave up 2 bases and V 1 base, and 0 bases lay outside the gene matches. Germline loops: CDR1 SEHNR, CDR2 FQNEAQ (reference sequence). The CDR3 has 15 residues. This chain's CDR3 is CASSLGDRGQETQYF. CDR3 DNA: TGTGCCAGCAGCTTAGGGGACAGGGGGCAAGAGACCCAGTACTTC.

V usage is TRBV7-2 and J usage is TRBJ2-3, with 13 bases that match TRBD2. This CDR3 is 16 amino acids long. The trim removed 5 bases at V and 6 bases at J, leaving 8 bases unmatched. The germline CDR1 and CDR2 sequences are SGHTA and FQGNSA. This chain's CDR3 is CASSPGLAGAGDTQYF. The CDR3 DNA reads TGTGCCAGCAGCCCTGGACTAGCGGGAGCGGGGGATACGCAGTATTTT.

The chain is built from TRBV6-6 and TRBJ1-5; D is ambiguous. The CDR3 loop spans 15 amino acids. Germline V lookup: CDR1 MNHNY, CDR2 SVGAGI (reference sequence). V was shortened by 2 bases and J by 9 bases, with 17 bases between the two germline ends. Here the CDR3 DNA reads TGTGCCAGCAGTTACGGGCAGAGAGAAAGGGCGCCCCAGCATTTT. It codes for CASSYGQRERAPQHF.

The V gene is TRBV7-8, the J gene TRBJ2-7; 8 bases are a match to TRBD1. The CDR3 length is 15 residues. Germline values: CDR1 SGHVS, CDR2 FQNEAQ. Trimming removed 3 bases from V and 2 bases from J; junction bases left unmatched: 6. DNA for the CDR3: TGTGCCAGCAGCTTCCAGGGGGCTCAGGCCTACGAGCAGTACTTC. Amino acid sequence: CASSFQGAQAYEQYF.

V and J are TRBV6-5 and TRBJ2-7, with 7 bases lining up with TRBD2. Germline V gives CDR1 MNHEY, CDR2 SVGAGI. The CDR3 spans 12 residues. V was clipped by 7 bases and J by 6 bases; unmatched bases: 6. CDR3 residues: CASIGRVGEQYF. CDR3 sequence (DNA): TGTGCCAGCATTGGGAGGGTCGGCGAGCAGTACTTC.

The chain employs TRBV2 and TRBJ2-3; possibly TRBD1 or TRBD2 for D (5 bases each). In germline, CDR1 is SNHLY, CDR2 FYNNEI. The CDR3 has 15 residues. Trimming shortened V by 5 bases and J by 6 bases, and 18 bases separated the two germline ends. The CDR3 reads CASSRGTAAPDTQYF. CDR3 coding DNA: TGTGCCAGCAGTCGTGGGACCGCAGCGCCCGATACGCAGTATTTT. Filled out from reference TRBV2 and TRBJ2-3, the complete variable domain reads EPEVTQTPSHQVTQMGQEVILRCVPISNHLYFYWYRQILGQKVEFLVSFYNNEISEKSEIFDDQFSVERPDGSNFTLKIRSTKLEDSAMYFCASSRGTAAPDTQYFGPGTRLTVL.

This chain connects TRBV5-6 to TRBJ1-1; no definite D call. The germline CDR1 and CDR2 sequences are SGHDT and YYEEEE. The CDR3 loop spans 12 amino acids. V gave up 1 base and J gave up 1 base, with 2 bases separating them. The CDR3, as DNA: TGTGCCAGCAGCTTGTGGAACACTGAAGCTTTCTTT. Its translation: CASSLWNTEAFF.

The CDR3 loop is CASSTHLAGGGDTQYF. The DNA for the CDR3 is TGTGCCAGCAGCACTCATCTAGCGGGAGGGGGGGATACGCAGTATTTT. V usage is TRBV6-6 and J usage is TRBJ2-3; 12 bases map to TRBD2. V trimming: 6 bases; J trimming: 6 bases; junction bases outside the gene matches: 10. Germline lookup yields CDR1 MNHNY and CDR2 SVGAGI (reference sequence). The CDR3 sequence is 16 residues long.

This chain joins TRBV11-3 and TRBJ1-1; D is possibly TRBD1 (6 bases). The CDR3 has 14 residues. Trimming took off 6 bases at V and 5 bases at J, with 16 bases between the two ends. Germline V lookup: CDR1 SGHNT, CDR2 YENEEA. The CDR3, as DNA: TGTGCCAGCAGAGAGGGGGGCAGTAGGACTGAAGCTTTCTTT. Protein: CASREGGSRTEAFF.

The rearrangement links TRBV7-3 to TRBJ2-3; D remains unclear. This CDR3 spans 13 amino acids. V was cut by 5 bases and J by 4 bases, with 10 bases left in between. CDR1 is SGHTA and CDR2 is FQGTGA in the germline V gene. CDR3 sequence (DNA): TGTGCCAGCAGCCCACCGGGTTCAGATACGCAGTATTTT. This codes for CASSPPGSDTQYF.

The V and J genes are TRBV18 and TRBJ2-7; 8 nucleotides line up with TRBD2. The junction had 1 base not matched to a gene; V was cut back by 5 bases and J by 4 bases. Germline CDR1 KGHSH, CDR2 LQKENI. This CDR3 has 12 amino acids. The CDR3 loop reads CASSRLAYEQYF. The CDR3 DNA reads TGTGCCAGCTCAAGACTAGCGTACGAGCAGTACTTC.